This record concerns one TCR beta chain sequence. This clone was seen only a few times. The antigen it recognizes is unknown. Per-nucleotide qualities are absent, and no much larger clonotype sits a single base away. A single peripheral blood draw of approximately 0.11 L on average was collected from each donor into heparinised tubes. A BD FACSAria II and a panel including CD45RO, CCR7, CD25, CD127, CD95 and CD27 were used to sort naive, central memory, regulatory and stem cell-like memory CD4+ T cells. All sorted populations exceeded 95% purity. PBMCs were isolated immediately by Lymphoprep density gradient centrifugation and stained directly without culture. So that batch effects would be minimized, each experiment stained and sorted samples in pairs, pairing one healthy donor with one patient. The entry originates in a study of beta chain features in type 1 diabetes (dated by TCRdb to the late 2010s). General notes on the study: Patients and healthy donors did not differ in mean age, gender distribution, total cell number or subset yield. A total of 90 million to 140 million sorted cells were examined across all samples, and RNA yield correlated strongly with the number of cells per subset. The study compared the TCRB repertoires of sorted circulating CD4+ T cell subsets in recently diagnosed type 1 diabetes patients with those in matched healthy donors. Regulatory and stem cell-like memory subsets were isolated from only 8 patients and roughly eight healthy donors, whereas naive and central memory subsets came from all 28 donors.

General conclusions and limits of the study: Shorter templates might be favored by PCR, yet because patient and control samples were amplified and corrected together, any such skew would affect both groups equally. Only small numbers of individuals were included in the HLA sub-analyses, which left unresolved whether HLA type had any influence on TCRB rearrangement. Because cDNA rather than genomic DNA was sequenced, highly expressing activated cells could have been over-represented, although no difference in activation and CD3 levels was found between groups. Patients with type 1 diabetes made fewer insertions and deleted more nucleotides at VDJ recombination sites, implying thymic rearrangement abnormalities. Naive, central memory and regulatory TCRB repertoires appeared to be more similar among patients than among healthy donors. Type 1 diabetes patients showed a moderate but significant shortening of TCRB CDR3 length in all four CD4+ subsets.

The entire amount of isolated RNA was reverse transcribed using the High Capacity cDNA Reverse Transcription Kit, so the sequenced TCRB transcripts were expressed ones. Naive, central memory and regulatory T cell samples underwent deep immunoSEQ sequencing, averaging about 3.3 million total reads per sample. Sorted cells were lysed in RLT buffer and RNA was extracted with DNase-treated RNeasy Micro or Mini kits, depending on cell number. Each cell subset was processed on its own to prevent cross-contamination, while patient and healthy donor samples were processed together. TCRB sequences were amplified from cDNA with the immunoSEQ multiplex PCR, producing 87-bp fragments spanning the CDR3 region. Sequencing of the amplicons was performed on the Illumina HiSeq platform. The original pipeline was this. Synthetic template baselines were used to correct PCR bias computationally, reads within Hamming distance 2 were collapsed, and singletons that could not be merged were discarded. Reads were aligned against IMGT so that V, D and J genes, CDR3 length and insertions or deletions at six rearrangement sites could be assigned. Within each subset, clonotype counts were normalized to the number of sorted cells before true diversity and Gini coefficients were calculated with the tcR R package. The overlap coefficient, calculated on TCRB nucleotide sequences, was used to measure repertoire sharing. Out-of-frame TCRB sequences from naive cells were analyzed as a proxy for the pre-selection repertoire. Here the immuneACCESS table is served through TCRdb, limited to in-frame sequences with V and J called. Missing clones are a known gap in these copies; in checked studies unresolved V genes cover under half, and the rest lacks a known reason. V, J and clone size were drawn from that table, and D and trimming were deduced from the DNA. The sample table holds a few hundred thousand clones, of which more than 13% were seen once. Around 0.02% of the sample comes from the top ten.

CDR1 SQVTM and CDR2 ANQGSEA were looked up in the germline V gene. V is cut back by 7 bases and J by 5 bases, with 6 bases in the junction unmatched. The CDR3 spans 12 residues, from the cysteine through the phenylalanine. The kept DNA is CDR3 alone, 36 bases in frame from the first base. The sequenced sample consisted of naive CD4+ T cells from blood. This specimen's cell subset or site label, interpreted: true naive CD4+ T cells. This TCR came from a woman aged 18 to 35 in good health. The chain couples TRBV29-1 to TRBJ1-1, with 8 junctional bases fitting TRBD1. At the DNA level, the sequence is TGCAGCGGCGACAGGGGCAGGACTGAAGCTTTCTTT. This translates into CSGDRGRTEAFF.